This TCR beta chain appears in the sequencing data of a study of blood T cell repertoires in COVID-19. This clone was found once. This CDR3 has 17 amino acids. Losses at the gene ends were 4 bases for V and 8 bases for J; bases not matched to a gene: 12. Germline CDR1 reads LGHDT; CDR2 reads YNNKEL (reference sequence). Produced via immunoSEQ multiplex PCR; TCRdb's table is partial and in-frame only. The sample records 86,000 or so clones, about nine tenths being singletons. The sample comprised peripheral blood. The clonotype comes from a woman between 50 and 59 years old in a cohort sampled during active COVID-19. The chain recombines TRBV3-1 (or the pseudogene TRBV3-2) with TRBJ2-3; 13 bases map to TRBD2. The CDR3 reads CASSLRTSGSILGTQYF. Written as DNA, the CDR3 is TGTGCCAGCAGCCTGAGGACTAGCGGGAGTATCTTAGGTACGCAGTATTTT.